A selection of T cell receptor beta chains follows, all from one sample in a study of blood T cell repertoires in COVID-19. Assay: immunoSEQ multiplex PCR; the TCRdb copy retains only in-frame clones and omits some. The repertoire holds about 49,000 clones, about nine tenths seen once, with less than 2.5% in the top ten. The sequencing input was peripheral blood. The origin of the receptors is a woman aged 80 or older with COVID-19, enrolled during active disease. CDR3s include the opening cysteine and the closing phenylalanine or tryptophan. The D gene is left open where the match is weak. Clone size is shown for a subset of rows, as once, few, many or a class of expanded clone.

d_call: -; v_call: TRBV19; j_call: TRBJ1-4; clone_size: -; cdr3_aa: CATRSILGEKLFF; cdr3_nt: TGTGCCACTCGTTCCATCCTCGGTGAAAAACTGTTTTTT
d_call: TRBD1; v_call: TRBV5-1; j_call: TRBJ2-7; clone_size: few; cdr3_aa: CASSGLNRGSSYEQYF; cdr3_nt: TGCGCCAGCAGCGGTTTAAACAGGGGGTCATCCTACGAGCAGTACTTC
d_call: TRBD2; v_call: TRBV10-3; j_call: TRBJ2-1; clone_size: once; cdr3_aa: CAISRGLAGGPSYNEQFF; cdr3_nt: TGTGCCATCAGTAGGGGACTAGCGGGAGGTCCCTCCTACAATGAGCAGTTCTTC
d_call: TRBD2; v_call: TRBV6-1; j_call: TRBJ2-1; clone_size: -; cdr3_aa: CASSEFASGDYNEQFF; cdr3_nt: TGTGCCAGCAGTGAATTCGCTAGCGGGGACTACAATGAGCAGTTCTTC
d_call: TRBD2; v_call: TRBV3-1/TRBV3-2; j_call: TRBJ2-4; clone_size: -; cdr3_aa: CASSQRRGGRDIQYF; cdr3_nt: TGTGCCAGCAGCCAGCGGCGGGGGGGCCGGGACATTCAGTACTTC
d_call: -; v_call: TRBV7-3; j_call: TRBJ1-1; clone_size: few; cdr3_aa: CASSPKGRGQNTEAFF; cdr3_nt: TGTGCCAGCAGCCCCAAGGGCAGGGGCCAGAACACTGAAGCTTTCTTT
d_call: TRBD1; v_call: TRBV5-1; j_call: TRBJ1-2; clone_size: -; cdr3_aa: CASSLYLRGPGYTF; cdr3_nt: TGCGCCAGCAGCTTGTATTTGAGGGGGCCTGGCTACACCTTC
d_call: TRBD1; v_call: TRBV19; j_call: TRBJ1-2; clone_size: few; cdr3_aa: CASSIPTGEGYTF; cdr3_nt: TGTGCCAGTAGTATTCCGACAGGGGAAGGCTACACCTTC
d_call: -; v_call: TRBV7-9; j_call: TRBJ2-3; clone_size: once; cdr3_aa: CASSPNTDTQYF; cdr3_nt: TGTGCCAGCAGCCCTAACACAGATACGCAGTATTTT
d_call: -; v_call: TRBV18; j_call: TRBJ1-4; clone_size: -; cdr3_aa: CASSPTLPGVGKLFF; cdr3_nt: TGTGCCAGCTCACCTACCTTACCGGGGGTTGGAAAACTGTTTTTT
d_call: TRBD1; v_call: TRBV6-5; j_call: TRBJ2-5; clone_size: -; cdr3_aa: CASRWDRGRETQYF; cdr3_nt: TGTGCCAGCAGATGGGACAGGGGGCGGGAGACCCAGTACTTC
d_call: -; v_call: TRBV9; j_call: TRBJ1-6; clone_size: -; cdr3_aa: CASSVVGQSNSPLHF; cdr3_nt: TGTGCCAGCAGCGTAGTCGGACAGTCCAATTCACCCCTCCACTTT
d_call: -; v_call: TRBV19; j_call: TRBJ1-2; clone_size: -; cdr3_aa: CASSMSPVGAYYGYTF; cdr3_nt: TGTGCCAGTAGTATGTCCCCGGTTGGAGCTTACTATGGCTACACCTTC
d_call: -; v_call: TRBV23-1; j_call: TRBJ2-3; clone_size: -; cdr3_aa: CASSLPKGPADTQYF; cdr3_nt: TGCGCCAGCAGTCTCCCGAAGGGGCCGGCCGATACGCAGTATTTT
d_call: TRBD1; v_call: TRBV28; j_call: TRBJ1-2; clone_size: -; cdr3_aa: CASSPSDATGVQGGYTF; cdr3_nt: TGTGCCAGCAGCCCCTCCGATGCCACAGGGGTTCAGGGAGGCTACACCTTC
d_call: -; v_call: TRBV15; j_call: TRBJ2-1; clone_size: -; cdr3_aa: CATSRVPGGDEQFF; cdr3_nt: TGTGCCACCAGCAGAGTCCCGGGGGGCGATGAGCAGTTCTTC
d_call: -; v_call: TRBV10-3; j_call: TRBJ1-1; clone_size: -; cdr3_aa: CAISGAGGFGEAFF; cdr3_nt: TGTGCCATCAGTGGGGCCGGGGGATTTGGCGAAGCTTTCTTT
d_call: -; v_call: TRBV10-3; j_call: TRBJ1-1; clone_size: -; cdr3_aa: CAIGREMNTEAFF; cdr3_nt: TGTGCCATCGGCCGGGAAATGAACACTGAAGCTTTCTTT
d_call: -; v_call: TRBV20-1; j_call: TRBJ1-1; clone_size: -; cdr3_aa: CSASPRQTAFF; cdr3_nt: TGCAGTGCTAGCCCCCGACAAACAGCTTTCTTT